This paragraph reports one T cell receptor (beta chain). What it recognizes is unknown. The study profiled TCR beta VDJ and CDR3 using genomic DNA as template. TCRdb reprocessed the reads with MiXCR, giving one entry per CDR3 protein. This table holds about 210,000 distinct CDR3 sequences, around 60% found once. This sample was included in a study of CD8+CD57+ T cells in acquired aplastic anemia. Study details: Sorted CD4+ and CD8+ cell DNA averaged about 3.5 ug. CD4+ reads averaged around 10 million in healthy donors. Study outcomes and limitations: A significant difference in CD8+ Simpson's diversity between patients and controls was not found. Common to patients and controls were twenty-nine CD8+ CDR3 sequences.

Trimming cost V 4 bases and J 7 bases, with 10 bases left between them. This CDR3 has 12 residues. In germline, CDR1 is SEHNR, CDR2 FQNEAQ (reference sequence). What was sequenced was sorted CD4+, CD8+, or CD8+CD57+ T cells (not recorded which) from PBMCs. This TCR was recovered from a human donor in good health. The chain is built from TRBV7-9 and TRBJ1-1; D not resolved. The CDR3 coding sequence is TGTGCCAGCAGCTCCGGACGAGATGAAGCTTTCTTT. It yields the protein CASSSGRDEAFF. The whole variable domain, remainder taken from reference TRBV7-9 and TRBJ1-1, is DTGVSQNPRHKITKRGQNVTFRCDPISEHNRLYWYRQTLGQGPEFLTYFQNEAQLEKSRLLSDRFSAERPKGSFSTLEIQRTEQGDSAMYLCASSSGRDEAFFGQGTRLTVV.